This TCR beta chain emerged from a study of blood T cell repertoires in COVID-19. At the level of the study: Spain, Italy and the United States supplied samples that represented acute and convalescent COVID-19. Nucleic acid was either cDNA or gDNA, and it came from T cells, B-cell-depleted T cells, or PBMCs.

Germline loops: CDR1 LNHDA, CDR2 SQIVND (reference sequence). The CDR3 loop spans 14 amino acids. With 4 bases clipped from V and 1 base from J, the junction kept 2 bases outside the gene matches. In the original processing: Estimation of nucleated cell counts relied on the amplification of reference gene primers. The repertoire was sequenced with immunoSEQ multiplex PCR; TCRdb's copy has only in-frame clones and lacks some. The V and J calls and the clone size are those of that table, but D and trimming were determined from the DNA. The sample carries tens of thousands of clones, over 75% recorded once.

The receptor was isolated from a human donor with acute or convalescent COVID-19. The donor label of this sample is uncertain. The chain has TRBV19 and TRBJ1-1; 8 bases are a match to TRBD1. The sample consisted of peripheral blood. CDR3: CASSRGQANTEAFF. CDR3 nucleotide sequence: TGTGCCAGTAGTAGGGGACAGGCGAACACTGAAGCTTTCTTT.